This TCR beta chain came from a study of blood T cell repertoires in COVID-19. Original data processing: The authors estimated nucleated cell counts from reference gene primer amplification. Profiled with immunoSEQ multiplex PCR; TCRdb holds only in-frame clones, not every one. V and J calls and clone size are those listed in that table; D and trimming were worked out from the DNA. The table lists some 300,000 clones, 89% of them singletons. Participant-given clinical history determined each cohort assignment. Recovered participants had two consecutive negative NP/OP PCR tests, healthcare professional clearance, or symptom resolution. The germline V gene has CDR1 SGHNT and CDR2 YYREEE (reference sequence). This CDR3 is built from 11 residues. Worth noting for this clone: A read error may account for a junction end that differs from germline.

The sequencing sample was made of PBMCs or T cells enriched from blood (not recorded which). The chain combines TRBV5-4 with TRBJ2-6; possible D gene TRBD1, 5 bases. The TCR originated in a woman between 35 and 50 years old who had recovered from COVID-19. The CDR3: CASSFTGAQEF. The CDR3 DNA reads TGTGCCAGCAGCTTCACAGGAGCCCAGGAGTTC.